These 14 T cell receptor beta chains share one sample of origin, sequenced in a study of CD8 T cells in ankylosing spondylitis. One entry per CDR3 protein, called by TCRdb with MiXCR from the 5' RACE reads. The sample lists about 360,000 distinct CDR3 sequences; 20% to 25% were seen once. The specimen was blood, either unsorted or a sorted T cell fraction (not recorded which). The receptors come from a male donor with ankylosing spondylitis or in good health (not recorded which).

This chain joins TRBV3-1 and TRBJ2-1; 9 positions match TRBD2. CDR1 and CDR2 (germline): LGHDT, YNNKEL (reference sequence). After removal of 5 bases from V and 8 bases from J, the junction contained 13 bases not matched to a gene. The CDR3 covers 16 residues. In DNA form, the CDR3 reads TGTGCCAGCAGCTGGGTAGCGGGGGACGGGCCCTATGAGCAGTTCTTC. Translated: CASSWVAGDGPYEQFF.

This clonotype has only a few counts. The CDR3 sequence: CASSSRRVGAGGPASTDTQYF. The CDR3 DNA sequence: TGTGCCAGCAGCTCCAGGAGGGTAGGAGCGGGGGGGCCCGCTAGCACAGATACGCAGTATTTT. The gene calls are TRBV13 and TRBJ2-3; TRBD2 agrees at 10 bases. The germline CDR1 and CDR2 sequences are PRHDT and FYEKMQ (reference sequence). The V segment lost 4 bases and the J segment 0 bases; nucleotides outside the gene matches: 19. The CDR3 consists of 21 residues.

With regard to this clonotype: The junction does not match germline at one end; this may be a read error. Here the CDR3 DNA reads TGTGCCAGCAGTGTGTATTCGGAGACCCAATACTTC. Its protein product is CASSVYSETQYF. The rearrangement links TRBV2 to TRBJ2-5; D is unresolved. This CDR3 has 12 residues. CDR1 and CDR2 from the germline V gene are SNHLY and FYNNEI. Looking up the rest from reference TRBV2 and TRBJ2-5 gives the full variable domain: EPEVTQTPSHQVTQMGQEVILRCVPISNHLYFYWYRQILGQKVEFLVSFYNNEISEKSEIFDDQFSVERPDGSNFTLKIRSTKLEDSAMYFCASSVYSETQYFGPGTRLLVL.

The V and J genes are TRBV6-5 and TRBJ2-7; tentative D call: TRBD2 (7 bases). CDR3 length: 15 amino acids. Germline values: CDR1 MNHEY, CDR2 SVGAGI. The germline V and J ends were trimmed by 0 bases and 2 bases, with 11 bases remaining between them. CDR3 in amino acids: CASSYSEGGAYEQYF. In DNA form, the CDR3 reads TGTGCCAGCAGTTACTCTGAGGGGGGGGCCTACGAGCAGTACTTC.

V is TRBV12-3 or TRBV12-4 and J is TRBJ2-7; D ambiguous. V shed 3 bases and J shed 3 bases, with 9 bases lying between them. This CDR3 is 13 amino acids long. Written as DNA, the CDR3 is TGTGCCAGCAGTTTTATACTAAACTACGAGCAGTACTTC. It translates to CASSFILNYEQYF.

The chain is built from TRBV5-8 and TRBJ2-3, with a tentative D call TRBD1 (6 bases). The CDR3 has 15 residues. CDR1 SGHTS and CDR2 YDEGEE come from the germline V gene. Trimming pared 4 bases from V and 0 bases from J, leaving 12 bases between. In nucleotides, the CDR3 is TGTGCCAGCAGCCCCTTGGGGGCTAGCACAGATACGCAGTATTTT. This gives the protein CASSPLGASTDTQYF.

This clonotype was detected only a few times. The V call is TRBV7-8, the J call TRBJ2-6, with 8 bases aligning to TRBD2. The germline CDR1 and CDR2 sequences are SGHVS and FQNEAQ. The V gene end was trimmed by 0 bases and the J gene end by 0 bases; junction bases not matched to a gene: 4. The CDR3 runs 18 residues. In nucleotides, the CDR3 is TGTGCCAGCAGCTTAGCGTTAGCGGGGATCTCTGGGGCCAACGTCCTGACTTTC. Protein product: CASSLALAGISGANVLTF. The full variable domain, its missing parts supplied by reference TRBV7-8 and TRBJ2-6, is GAGVSQSPRYKVAKRGQDVALRCDPISGHVSLFWYQQALGQGPEFLTYFQNEAQLDKSGLPSDRFFAERPEGSVSTLKIQRTQQEDSAVYLCASSLALAGISGANVLTFGAGSRLTVL.

In its sample, this clonotype was seen a few times. The chain carries TRBV6-1 and TRBJ2-7, with D maybe TRBD1 (6 bases). Between the trimmed V and J ends, which lost 5 bases and 0 bases, there was a span of 14 bases. There are 15 residues in the CDR3. CDR1 is MNHNS and CDR2 is SASEGT in the germline V gene. The CDR3 region has the DNA TGTGCCAGCAGTACCGCCACAGGGAGCTCCTACGAGCAGTACTTC. Its protein is CASSTATGSSYEQYF.

This clonotype has ten or more counts. V usage is TRBV10-3 and J usage is TRBJ2-5; 9 bases map to TRBD1. The CDR3 spans 13 residues. The germline CDR1 and CDR2 sequences are ENHRY and SYGVKD. V lost 11 bases to trimming and J lost 5 bases; unmatched junction nucleotides: 9. The DNA of the CDR3 is TGTGCCGGACGGGACAGGGAGTGGGAGACCCAGTACTTC. Protein product: CAGRDREWETQYF.

This clonotype was recorded a few times. V usage is TRBV27 and J usage is TRBJ2-1; TRBD2 agrees at 14 bases. CDR1 is MNHEY, CDR2 SMNVEV, per germline (reference sequence). J was trimmed by 4 bases and V by 8 bases; bases with no gene match: 13. CDR3 length: 18 amino acids. This CDR3 is CASSPRGLAGAPYNEQFF. In DNA, the CDR3 is TGTGCCAGCTCGCCGAGGGGACTAGCGGGGGCTCCGTACAATGAGCAGTTCTTC.

This sequence joins TRBV7-9 and TRBJ1-1; 7 bases are a match to TRBD1. V gave up 2 bases and J gave up 0 bases; unmatched junction bases: 3. This CDR3 has 15 amino acids. The germline V gene has CDR1 SEHNR and CDR2 FQNEAQ (reference sequence). CDR3 amino acids: CASSLYRGLNTEAFF. In nucleotides, the CDR3 is TGTGCCAGCAGCTTATACAGGGGCTTGAACACTGAAGCTTTCTTT. The full variable domain, with the rest looked up from reference TRBV7-9 and TRBJ1-1, is DTGVSQNPRHKITKRGQNVTFRCDPISEHNRLYWYRQTLGQGPEFLTYFQNEAQLEKSRLLSDRFSAERPKGSFSTLEIQRTEQGDSAMYLCASSLYRGLNTEAFFGQGTRLTVV.

The gene calls are TRBV7-8 and TRBJ2-5; weak D call: TRBD1 (7 bases). With 4 bases removed from V and 1 base from J, the gap between germline ends came to 16 bases. The CDR3 covers 16 residues. Looked up from germline, CDR1 is SGHVS and CDR2 is FQNEAQ. This CDR3 is CASSSWQGGPQETQYF. The DNA of the CDR3 is TGTGCCAGCAGCTCGTGGCAGGGGGGCCCCCAAGAGACCCAGTACTTC.

The table lists this clonotype with a count of one. V usage is TRBV6-5 and J usage is TRBJ2-7; D is ambiguous. This CDR3 comprises 14 residues. Germline loops: CDR1 MNHEY, CDR2 SVGAGI. V lost 3 bases and J lost 1, with 10 bases in between. The DNA for the CDR3 is TGTGCCAGCAGTTATATCCGAGAGTCCTACGAGCAGTACTTC. It is translated as CASSYIRESYEQYF.

The chain is built from TRBV5-1 and TRBJ2-1, with D possibly TRBD2 on 6 matching bases. Trimming took 0 bases from V and 8 from J, leaving 12 bases between them. Germline CDR1 SGHRS, CDR2 YFSETQ. This CDR3 is built from 14 residues. CDR3 in amino acids: CASSLAAGRDEQFF. In nucleotides, the CDR3 is TGCGCCAGCAGCTTGGCTGCGGGGCGGGATGAGCAGTTCTTC.